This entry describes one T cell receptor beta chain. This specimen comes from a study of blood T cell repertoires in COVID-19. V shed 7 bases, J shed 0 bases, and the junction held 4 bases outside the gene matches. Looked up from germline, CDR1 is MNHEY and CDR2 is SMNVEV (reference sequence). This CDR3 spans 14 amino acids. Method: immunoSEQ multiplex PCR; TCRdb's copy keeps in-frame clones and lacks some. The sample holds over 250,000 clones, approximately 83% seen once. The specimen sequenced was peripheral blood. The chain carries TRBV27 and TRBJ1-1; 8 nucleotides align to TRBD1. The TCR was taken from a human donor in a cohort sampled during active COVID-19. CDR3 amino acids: CASTPGGMNTEAFF. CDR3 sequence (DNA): TGTGCCAGCACCCCAGGGGGCATGAACACTGAAGCTTTCTTT.